This T cell receptor (beta chain) was recovered during a study of T cells in Graves' hyperthyroidism and ophthalmopathy. The investigators amplified TCR beta CDR3 regions from RNA transcripts. An initial round of RT-PCR targeting the TCR CDR3 relied on the HTBI primer set. TCRdb processed the multiplex PCR reads anew with MiXCR; each CDR3 protein has one entry. The table lists 500,000 to 800,000 distinct CDR3 sequences, more than 12% of them singletons. The CDR3 length is 16 residues. V dropped 3 bases and J dropped 0 bases, with 14 bases sitting between them. Germline V gene sequence: CDR1 KGHSH, CDR2 LQKENI. This clonotype occurred a few times.

The rearrangement links TRBV18 to TRBJ1-1, with D unresolved. The TCR originated in a woman aged 45 to 65 with Graves' ophthalmopathy. The sequenced sample was blood. The CDR3 region has the DNA TGTGCCAGCTCACCTTCCGCTGGCGGCCTGAACACTGAAGCTTTCTTT. Translation gives CASSPSAGGLNTEAFF.